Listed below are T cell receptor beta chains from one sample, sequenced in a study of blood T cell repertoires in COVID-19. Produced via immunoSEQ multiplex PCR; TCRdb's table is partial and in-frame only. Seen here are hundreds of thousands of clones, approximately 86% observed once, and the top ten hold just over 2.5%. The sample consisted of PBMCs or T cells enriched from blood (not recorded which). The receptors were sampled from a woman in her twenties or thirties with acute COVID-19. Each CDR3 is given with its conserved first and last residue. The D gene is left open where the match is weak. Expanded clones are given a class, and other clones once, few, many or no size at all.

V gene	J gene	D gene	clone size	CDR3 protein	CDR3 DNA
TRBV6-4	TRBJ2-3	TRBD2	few	CASSDSTSGGVDTQYF	TGTGCCAGCAGTGACTCCACTAGCGGGGGGGTAGATACGCAGTATTTT
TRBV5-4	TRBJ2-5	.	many	CASSLESRSLEETQYF	TGTGCCAGCAGCTTGGAGTCGCGGAGTCTCGAAGAGACCCAGTACTTC
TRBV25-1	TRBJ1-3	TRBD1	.	CASSESPGGSGNTIYF	TGTGCCAGCAGTGAATCCCCAGGGGGATCTGGAAACACCATATATTTT
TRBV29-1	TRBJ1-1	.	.	CSVEEGGMNTEAFF	TGCAGCGTTGAGGAGGGGGGGATGAACACTGAAGCTTTCTTT
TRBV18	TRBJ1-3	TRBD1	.	CASSSGQLNTIYF	TGTGCCAGCTCATCGGGACAGCTAAACACCATATATTTT
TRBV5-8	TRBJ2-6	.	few	CASSRSGSGANVLTF	TGTGCCAGCAGCAGGTCGGGCTCTGGGGCCAACGTCCTGACTTTC
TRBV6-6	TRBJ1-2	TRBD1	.	CASSLGTGHGYTF	TGTGCCAGCAGTTTAGGGACAGGGCATGGCTACACCTTC
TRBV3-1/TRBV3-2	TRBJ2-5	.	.	CASSPQGQETQYF	TGTGCCAGCAGCCCCCAGGGTCAAGAGACCCAGTACTTC
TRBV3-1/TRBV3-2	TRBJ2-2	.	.	CASSHTGFFTGELFF	TGTGCCAGCAGCCACACAGGGTTTTTCACCGGGGAGCTGTTTTTT
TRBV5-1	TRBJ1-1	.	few	CASSLGTVNTEAFF	TGCGCCAGCAGCTTGGGTACGGTGAACACTGAAGCTTTCTTT
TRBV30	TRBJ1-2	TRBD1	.	CAWRAEGALGF	TGTGCCTGGAGGGCAGAGGGGGCCTTGGGCTTC
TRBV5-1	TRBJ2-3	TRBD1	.	CASSGPGTGGTDTQYF	TGCGCCAGCAGCGGGCCCGGGACAGGGGGAACAGATACGCAGTATTTT
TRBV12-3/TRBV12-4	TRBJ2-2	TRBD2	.	CASRRGGTGELFF	TGTGCCAGCAGGCGGGGGGGCACCGGGGAGCTGTTTTTT
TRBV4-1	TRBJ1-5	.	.	CASSHHKSRGRNQPQHF	TGCGCCAGCAGCCATCATAAATCTCGCGGCCGCAATCAGCCCCAGCATTTT
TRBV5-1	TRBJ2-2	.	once	CASSLGGSPNTGELFF	TGCGCCAGCAGCTTGGGGGGCAGTCCGAACACCGGGGAGCTGTTTTTT
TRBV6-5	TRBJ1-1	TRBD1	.	CASRLGTGRATEAFF	TGTGCCAGCAGACTGGGGACAGGTCGGGCCACTGAAGCTTTCTTT
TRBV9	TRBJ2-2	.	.	CASSVAGETGELFF	TGTGCCAGCAGCGTAGCAGGGGAGACCGGGGAGCTGTTTTTT
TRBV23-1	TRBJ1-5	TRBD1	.	CASSQSDKTGGGQPQHF	TGCGCCAGCAGTCAATCGGATAAGACAGGGGGCGGTCAGCCCCAGCATTTT
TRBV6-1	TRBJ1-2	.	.	CASSEVSLVSSGYTF	TGTGCCAGCAGTGAAGTAAGCCTGGTCTCAAGTGGCTACACCTTC
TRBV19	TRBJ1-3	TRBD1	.	CASSTDRESGNTIYF	TGTGCCAGTAGCACCGACAGGGAGTCTGGAAACACCATATATTTT
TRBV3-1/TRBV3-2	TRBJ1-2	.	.	CASSLRPGQRNYGYTF	TGTGCCAGCAGCTTGCGACCGGGACAAAGAAACTATGGCTACACCTTC
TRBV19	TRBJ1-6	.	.	CASRWGGNSPLHF	TGTGCCAGTAGGTGGGGGGGGAATTCACCCCTCCACTTT
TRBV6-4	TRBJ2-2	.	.	CASSASLEVGELFF	TGTGCCAGCAGCGCCTCGCTAGAAGTCGGGGAGCTGTTTTTT
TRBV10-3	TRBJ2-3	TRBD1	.	CASKTGTPGTDTQYF	TGTGCCAGCAAGACAGGGACCCCTGGCACAGATACGCAGTATTTT
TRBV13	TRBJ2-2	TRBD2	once	CASSLSGAGGELFF	TGTGCCAGCAGCTTAAGCGGGGCTGGCGGGGAGCTGTTTTTT
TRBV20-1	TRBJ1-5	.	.	CSASEGVNQPQHF	TGCAGTGCTAGTGAGGGAGTCAATCAGCCCCAGCATTTT
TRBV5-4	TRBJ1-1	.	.	CASSVPTEAFF	TGTGCCAGCAGCGTCCCTACTGAAGCTTTCTTT
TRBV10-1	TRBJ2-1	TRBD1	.	CASSSRQGEANEQFF	TGCGCCAGCAGCAGCAGACAGGGTGAGGCCAATGAGCAGTTCTTC
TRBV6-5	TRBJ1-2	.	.	CASTNRGARGYTF	TGTGCCAGCACCAACCGGGGGGCGCGAGGCTACACCTTC
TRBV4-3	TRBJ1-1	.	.	CASSQSRLNTEAFF	TGCGCCAGCAGCCAATCCAGGCTGAACACTGAAGCTTTCTTT
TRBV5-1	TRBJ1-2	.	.	CASSPGDGLGGYTF	TGCGCCAGCAGCCCAGGGGACGGACTAGGCGGCTACACCTTC
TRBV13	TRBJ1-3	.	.	CASSSLGTAGNTIYF	TGTGCCAGCAGCTCGCTCGGCACAGCTGGAAACACCATATATTTT
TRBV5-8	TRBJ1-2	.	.	CASSSDRIYGYTF	TGTGCCAGCAGCAGTGACAGGATCTATGGCTACACCTTC
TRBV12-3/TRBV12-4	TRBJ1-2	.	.	CASSLDRNYGYTF	TGTGCCAGCAGTTTAGACAGAAACTATGGCTACACCTTC
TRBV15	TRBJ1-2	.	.	CATSRGATRRYGYTF	TGTGCCACCAGCAGAGGAGCCACCAGGCGCTATGGCTACACCTTC
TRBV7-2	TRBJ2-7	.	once	CASTPGGPYEQYF	TGTGCCAGCACTCCGGGGGGCCCCTACGAGCAGTACTTC
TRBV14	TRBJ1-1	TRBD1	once	CASSQMETGLGTEAFF	TGTGCCAGCAGCCAGATGGAGACAGGGTTGGGCACTGAAGCTTTCTTT
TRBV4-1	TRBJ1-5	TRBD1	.	CASSHPGTANQPQHF	TGCGCCAGCAGCCACCCCGGGACAGCGAATCAGCCCCAGCATTTT
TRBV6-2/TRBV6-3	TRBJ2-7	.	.	CASSLSGAYEQYF	TGTGCCAGCAGCCTTTCGGGAGCCTACGAGCAGTACTTC
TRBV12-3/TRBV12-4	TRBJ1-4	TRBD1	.	CASSFPDRLQLFF	TGTGCCAGCAGTTTTCCGGACAGGCTGCAACTGTTTTTT
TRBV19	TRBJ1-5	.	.	CASSVNTGINQPQHF	TGTGCCAGTAGTGTTAACACAGGCATCAATCAGCCCCAGCATTTT
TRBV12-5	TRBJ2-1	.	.	CASRWSGGEQFF	TGTGCTAGCCGCTGGAGCGGAGGTGAGCAGTTCTTC
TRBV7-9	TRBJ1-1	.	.	CASSLALSNTEAFF	TGTGCCAGCAGCTTAGCCCTGTCGAACACTGAAGCTTTCTTT
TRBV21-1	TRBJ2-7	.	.	CASSTQGTCYEQYF	TGTGCCAGCAGCACTCAGGGGACATGCTACGAGCAGTACTTC
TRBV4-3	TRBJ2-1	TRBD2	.	CASSQEGRGGLYEQFF	TGCGCCAGCAGCCAAGAGGGGCGGGGGGGACTCTATGAGCAGTTCTTC
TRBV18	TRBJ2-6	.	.	CASSPPRQGSGANVLTF	TGTGCCAGCTCACCACCGCGGCAGGGGTCTGGGGCCAACGTCCTGACTTTC
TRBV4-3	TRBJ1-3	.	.	CASSHTDSSGNTIYF	TGCGCCAGCAGCCATACCGACAGTTCTGGAAACACCATATATTTT
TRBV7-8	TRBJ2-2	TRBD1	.	CASSTSGTGYSGELFF	TGTGCCAGCAGCACATCCGGGACAGGGTATTCCGGGGAGCTGTTTTTT
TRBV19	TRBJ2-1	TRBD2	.	CASSRLPGLAGGPSNEQFF	TGTGCCAGTAGTCGCCTCCCGGGACTAGCGGGGGGGCCGTCGAATGAGCAGTTCTTC
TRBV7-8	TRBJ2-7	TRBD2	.	CASSPDGGSGYF	TGTGCCAGCAGCCCAGACGGCGGGAGCGGGTACTTC
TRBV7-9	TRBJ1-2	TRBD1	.	CASSSRQGPNYGYTF	TGTGCCAGCAGCTCCAGACAGGGGCCTAACTATGGCTACACCTTC
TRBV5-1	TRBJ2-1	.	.	CASSFNRVGYNEQFF	TGCGCCAGCAGCTTCAACAGGGTTGGTTACAATGAGCAGTTCTTC
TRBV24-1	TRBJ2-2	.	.	CATSDPGTGDTGELFF	TGTGCCACCAGTGATCCTGGGACTGGTGACACCGGGGAGCTGTTTTTT